This T cell receptor beta chain is from a study of cytomegalovirus exposure and HLA in healthy donors. Overall study results and limits: Reports showed the classifier diagnosing cytomegalovirus status with high specificity and sensitivity. Association with HLA alleles at 0.05 false discovery rate was found for 15,000 to 20,000 TCR beta sequences in a later analysis.

The PCR had 60 Vbeta and 13 Jbeta primers. The repertoire was sequenced with immunoSEQ multiplex PCR; TCRdb's copy has only in-frame clones and lacks some. The data show more than 45,000 clones, approximately 63% seen once. The CDR3 is made up of 14 amino acids. The V end was cut by 6 bases, the J end by 9 bases, with 18 bases between. CDR1 and CDR2 (germline): LNHDA, SQIVND (reference sequence). Note on this clone: Antigen unknown.

The receptor's source is an older woman in good health and CMV-seropositive. The chain recombines TRBV19 with TRBJ1-5, with D perhaps matching TRBD1 (6 bases). Sequencing was carried out using PBMCs. CDR3 amino acids: CASSRVPEQGPQHF. The CDR3 DNA follows: TGTGCCAGTAGCCGGGTCCCCGAACAGGGGCCCCAGCATTTT.